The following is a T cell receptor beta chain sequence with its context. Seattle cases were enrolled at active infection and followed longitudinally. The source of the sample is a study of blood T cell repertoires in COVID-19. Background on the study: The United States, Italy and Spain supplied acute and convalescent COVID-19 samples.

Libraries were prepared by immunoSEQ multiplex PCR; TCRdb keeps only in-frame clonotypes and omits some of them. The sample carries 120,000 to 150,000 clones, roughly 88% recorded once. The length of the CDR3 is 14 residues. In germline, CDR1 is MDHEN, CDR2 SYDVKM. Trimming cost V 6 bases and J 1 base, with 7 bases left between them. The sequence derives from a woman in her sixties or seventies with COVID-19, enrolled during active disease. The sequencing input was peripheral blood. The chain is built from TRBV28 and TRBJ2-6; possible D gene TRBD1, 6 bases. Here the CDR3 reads CASRTGSGANVLTF. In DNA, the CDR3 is TGTGCCAGCAGAACAGGGTCTGGGGCCAACGTCCTGACTTTC.